The 5 T cell receptor beta chains below were found in one sample sequenced in a study of blood T cells in healthy people across ages. PCR was performed a second time for about 7 to 12 cycles using a sample-barcoded 5' primer and a J-beta primer mix. TCRdb processed the 5' RACE reads anew with MiXCR; each CDR3 protein has one entry. The table lists 950,000 to 1,200,000 distinct CDR3 sequences, 35% to 40% of them singletons. Sequencing was carried out using blood. The receptors come from a man younger than 30 in good health.

The table lists this clonotype with a few counts. J is TRBJ1-2 and V is TRBV6-5, with 7 bases matching TRBD1. This CDR3 contains 17 residues. The ends lost 2 bases at V and 8 bases at J; junction bases unmatched: 17. Germline V CDR1 and CDR2: MNHEY, SVGAGI. The CDR3 is CASSYVQGGAKSEGYTF. The CDR3 DNA sequence: TGTGCCAGCAGTTACGTTCAGGGGGGGGCCAAATCCGAAGGCTACACCTTC.

This clonotype was counted between two and nine times. This chain links TRBV21-1 with TRBJ1-2; the table's D call of TRBD1 was not tested on the DNA. TRBV21-1 represents a pseudogene. The CDR3 covers 16 residues. The DNA for the CDR3 is TGTGCCAGCAGCGATATACAGGGGGCAAAGCCCTATGGCTACACCTTC. As protein: CASSDIQGAKPYGYTF.

The CDR3 DNA is TGTGCCAGCAGCTTTCCGGGACAGGAGTCCAATGAGCAGTTCTTC. Translating it yields CASSFPGQESNEQFF. V is TRBV7-2 and J is TRBJ2-1; the match to TRBD1 covers 8 bases. Germline lookup yields CDR1 SGHTA and CDR2 FQGNSA. CDR3 length: 15 amino acids. V was clipped by 3 bases and J by 6 bases; unmatched bases: 7.

The J gene is TRBJ2-3, the V gene TRBV4-3; D possibly uses TRBD1 or TRBD2 (6 bases each). There are 15 residues in the CDR3. The germline V gene has CDR1 LGHNA and CDR2 YSLEER. Trimming took off 5 bases at V and 4 bases at J, with 16 bases between the two ends. CDR3 sequence reads: CASSCVGGFADTQYF. The CDR3 bases are TGCGCCAGCAGCTGCGTCGGGGGCTTTGCAGATACGCAGTATTTT.

This clonotype was recorded at least ten times. V gene TRBV4-1 combines with J gene TRBJ2-7, with 9 positions matching TRBD1. The CDR3 loop spans 14 amino acids. CDR1 and CDR2 (germline): MGHRA, YSYEKL. V shed 5 bases and J 3 bases; nucleotides not matched to a gene: 5. The CDR3 reads CASSLQTGGYEQYF. DNA for the CDR3: TGCGCCAGCAGCTTGCAGACAGGGGGCTACGAGCAGTACTTC.